A selection of T cell receptor beta chains follows, all from one sample in a study of graft-versus-host responses after intestinal transplantation. Assay used: immunoSEQ multiplex PCR; TCRdb lists only in-frame clones, some missing. The sample has 96,000 or so clones; about 93% are singletons. These receptors' targets are unknown. The sequencing here drew on unstimulated CD4+ T cells sorted from spleen or lymph node cells, taken before intestinal transplant. The source is a human donor who received an intestinal transplant. The CDR3 runs from the conserved cysteine through the conserved F or W. A D gene is named only where the DNA matches it firmly. Rows may omit the clone size; those that give it use once, few, many or a size class.

d_call	v_call	clone_size	j_call	cdr3_aa	cdr3_nt
-	TRBV5-6	-	TRBJ2-5	CASSFRWGLPRSQETQYF	TGTGCCAGCAGCTTTCGCTGGGGACTCCCTAGGTCCCAAGAGACCCAGTACTTC
-	TRBV9	-	TRBJ1-2	CASSRQTVGTTNYGYTF	TGTGCCAGCAGCCGACAGACAGTAGGGACTACTAACTATGGCTACACCTTC
TRBD1	TRBV9	-	TRBJ1-3	CASSPSRGTGGSGNTIYF	TGTGCCAGCAGCCCGAGTCGTGGGACAGGGGGCTCTGGAAACACCATATATTTT
-	TRBV5-6	-	TRBJ1-1	CASSLAGGRTDTSLTEAFF	TGTGCCAGCAGCTTGGCTGGTGGCAGAACAGACACGTCCCTCACTGAAGCTTTCTTT
TRBD2	TRBV29-1	-	TRBJ2-1	CSVSGGTRGYNEQFF	TGCAGCGTCTCAGGCGGGACTAGGGGCTACAATGAGCAGTTCTTC
TRBD2	TRBV5-4	once	TRBJ2-3	CASSSGLAGITDTQYF	TGTGCCAGCAGCTCGGGACTAGCGGGTATCACAGATACGCAGTATTTT
TRBD1	TRBV27	-	TRBJ1-2	CASSLSYRDRDYGYTF	TGTGCCAGCAGTTTATCCTACCGGGACAGGGACTATGGCTACACCTTC
-	TRBV7-2	-	TRBJ1-2	CASSFDLRVNYGYTF	TGTGCCAGCAGCTTTGACCTCAGGGTAAACTATGGCTACACCTTC
TRBD2	TRBV25-1	-	TRBJ2-3	CASSEGLAGAQDTQYF	TGTGCCAGCAGTGAGGGACTAGCGGGAGCCCAAGATACGCAGTATTTT
TRBD1	TRBV6-6	-	TRBJ2-2	CASRPPGQGTGELFF	TGTGCCAGCAGACCTCCGGGACAGGGGACCGGGGAGCTGTTTTTT
-	TRBV25-1	-	TRBJ1-2	CASSDHKPGHFNGYTF	TGTGCCAGCAGTGATCACAAGCCGGGACATTTCAATGGCTACACCTTC
TRBD2	TRBV27	-	TRBJ2-5	CASRRLAGGPETQYF	TGTGCCAGCCGCCGACTAGCGGGGGGGCCGGAGACCCAGTACTTC
-	TRBV7-8	-	TRBJ1-4	CASSSRDANEKLFF	TGTGCCAGCAGCTCCAGGGATGCTAATGAAAAACTGTTTTTT
-	TRBV11-2	-	TRBJ2-7	CASSLDRGNEQYF	TGTGCCAGCAGCTTAGACAGGGGAAACGAGCAGTACTTC
TRBD1	TRBV4-1	-	TRBJ1-2	CASSQDPRGPSYGYTF	TGCGCCAGCAGCCAAGACCCCAGGGGGCCAAGCTATGGCTACACCTTC
TRBD1	TRBV11-2	-	TRBJ1-3	CASSPGTGENTIYF	TGTGCCAGCAGCCCTGGGACAGGGGAAAACACCATATATTTT
-	TRBV5-1	-	TRBJ1-6	CASSLGSSYNSPLHF	TGCGCCAGCAGCTTGGGCAGCTCCTATAATTCACCCCTCCACTTT
TRBD2	TRBV19	-	TRBJ2-7	CASSPSGRNYEQYF	TGTGCCAGTAGTCCTAGCGGGAGAAACTACGAGCAGTACTTC
-	TRBV5-4	once	TRBJ2-2	CASSLTIWARDITGELFF	TGTGCCAGCAGCTTGACCATCTGGGCCAGGGATATAACCGGGGAGCTGTTTTTT
-	TRBV7-2	-	TRBJ2-7	CASSPGRGVIKMQYF	TGTGCCAGCAGCCCGGGCCGCGGGGTAATTAAGATGCAGTACTTC
-	TRBV5-1	-	TRBJ1-1	CASSLVGTGTEAFF	TGCGCCAGCAGCTTGGTAGGGACTGGGACTGAAGCTTTCTTT
-	TRBV30	once	TRBJ2-4	CAWSVRQVKNIQYF	TGTGCCTGGAGTGTACGACAGGTCAAAAACATTCAGTACTTC
TRBD2	TRBV4-1	-	TRBJ2-3	CASSQEAGGVTDTQYF	TGCGCCAGCAGCCAAGAAGCGGGGGGAGTCACAGATACGCAGTATTTT
-	TRBV5-4	-	TRBJ2-1	CASSLVWGTTYIDEQFF	TGTGCCAGCAGCTTGGTCTGGGGCACGACATACATCGATGAGCAGTTCTTC
-	TRBV6-5	-	TRBJ2-7	CASSYSSVTLTYEQYF	TGTGCCAGCAGTTACTCTTCGGTAACTCTAACCTACGAGCAGTACTTC
TRBD1	TRBV5-1	once	TRBJ2-5	CASSLEGARETQYF	TGCGCCAGCAGCTTGGAGGGGGCAAGGGAGACCCAGTACTTC
-	TRBV19	few	TRBJ1-4	CASGVGGLFF	TGTGCCTCCGGCGTCGGAGGACTGTTTTTT